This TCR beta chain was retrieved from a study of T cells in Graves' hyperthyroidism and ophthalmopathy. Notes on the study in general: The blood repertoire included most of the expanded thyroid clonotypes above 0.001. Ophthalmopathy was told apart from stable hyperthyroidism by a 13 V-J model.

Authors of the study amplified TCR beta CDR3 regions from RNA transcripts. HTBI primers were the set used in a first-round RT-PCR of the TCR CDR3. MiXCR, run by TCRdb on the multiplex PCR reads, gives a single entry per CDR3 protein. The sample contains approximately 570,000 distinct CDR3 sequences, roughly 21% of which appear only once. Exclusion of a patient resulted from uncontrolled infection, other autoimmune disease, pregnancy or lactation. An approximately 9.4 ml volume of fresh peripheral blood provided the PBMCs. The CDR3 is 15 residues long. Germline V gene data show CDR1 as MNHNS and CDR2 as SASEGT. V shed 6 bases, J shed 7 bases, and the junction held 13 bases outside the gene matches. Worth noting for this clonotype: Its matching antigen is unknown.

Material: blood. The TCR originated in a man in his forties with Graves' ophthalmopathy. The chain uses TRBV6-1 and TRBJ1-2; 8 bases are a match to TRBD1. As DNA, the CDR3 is TGTGCCAGCAGACCCGACAGGGGAGCGGGTCGTGGCTACACCTTC. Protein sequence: CASRPDRGAGRGYTF.